This T cell receptor beta chain is from a study of T cells in Graves' hyperthyroidism and ophthalmopathy. Looking at the study overall: Peripheral blood was acquired at first diagnosis, ahead of any therapy whatsoever.

The source material, RNA transcripts, was used to amplify TCR beta CDR3 regions. Primed by the HTBI set, a first-round RT-PCR was run on the TCR CDR3. TCRdb called the multiplex PCR reads again in MiXCR, with one record for every CDR3 protein. This table holds 350,000 to 450,000 distinct CDR3 sequences, 14% found once. Study-level points and caveats: In simple terms, a model built on 13 V-J features told ophthalmopathy apart from stable hyperthyroidism. In validation, the model predicted ophthalmopathy. These predictions came a median about 6.5 months before onset.

Trimming removed 0 bases at V and 3 bases at J, with 7 bases between. The CDR3 loop spans 13 amino acids. Germline CDR1 and CDR2: SGHRS and YFSETQ. This clonotype was picked up many times. Antigen: not known. Clinical symptoms, serum thyroxine and TRAb, thyroid ultrasound and orbital computed tomography together formed the diagnostic basis. The clonotype originates from a woman aged 60 to 75 with Graves' hyperthyroidism. The rearrangement uses TRBV5-1 and TRBJ2-7; possible D gene TRBD2, 5 bases. The sample was blood. The CDR3 reads CASSLAEGYEQYF. The DNA for the CDR3 is TGCGCCAGCAGCTTGGCCGAGGGCTACGAGCAGTACTTC.